This T cell receptor (beta chain) was obtained from a study of shared clonotypes between healthy human individuals (dated by TCRdb to 2020 to 2022). For the wider study: The cohort comprised two women and a few men aged 18 to 49 years. Each donor's leukapheresis produced roughly between roughly 0.85 and 9.5 billion PBMCs. Libraries were prepared and TCR repertoires were sequenced by different laboratories using diverse techniques, in order to increase sequencing depth and limit assay-specific biases. Per donor, three plates each were used for CD4 naive and CD4 memory, two for CD8 naive, and one for CD8 memory. To estimate repertoire size and how much clonotype sharing occurs between individuals, the study deeply sequenced the blood TCR repertoires of roughly 5 healthy adults.

With respect to this clone: Its antigen is not yet known. The input lacks base qualities; no much larger clone sits a single base away.

Overall study results and their limits: Only blood was sampled, and tissue TCR repertoires likely differ from those in blood. Estimated clonotype richness was generally larger for naive than for memory subsets. Compared with non-shared clonotypes, clonotypes shared by all four sorted-subset donors had higher generation probabilities. Pairwise subsampling indicated that sequencing depth was expected to affect the degree of clonotype sharing among donors. Because the study included a small number of donors, the genetic and exposure-history diversity represented was limited. Rarefaction of sorted-subset datasets indicated incomplete sequencing despite the large sequencing depth. Approximately 5% of naive CD4, 3.5% of naive CD8, roughly 2.4% of memory CD4, and roughly 0.4% of memory CD8 clonotypes were shared across several donors.

CDR3 length: 15 amino acids, cysteine to phenylalanine. The sequence is cut down to CDR3 DNA, 45 bases in frame from base 1. Using the deep immunoSEQ assay, TCR CDR3 regions were amplified from genomic DNA by multiplex PCR. Extracted genomic DNA from each cell subset was spread evenly across all wells of several immunoSEQ 96-well plates, with each plate serving as a replicate. For sorted subsets, approximately 210 ng of genomic DNA, equivalent to 25,000 to 35,000 T cell genomes, went into each replicate PCR. Purified libraries were quantified with a Qubit 3.0 fluorometer, sized on a Bioanalyzer 2100, and re-quantified with the KAPA Library Quantification kit. A separate single-read 150-cycle Illumina NextSeq 550 flow cell was used to sequence each immunoSEQ 96-well plate. On the authors' methods: The immunoSEQ output contained only junctional sequences without quality scores, so filtering could not match that applied to full-length reads. Sequences were annotated with PyIR, a Python wrapper for IgBLAST v1.9, using IMGT germline references to assign V/J genes and CDR3. Reads were filtered out if the reads had weak V/J assignments (E-value above 1e-6), no CDR3, stop codons, out-of-frame junctions, or ambiguous translated residues. V3J clonotypes were defined as sequences sharing an identical inferred V gene, J gene, and CDR3 amino acid sequence. Percentage overlap between repertoires was calculated by dividing the number of shared unique clonotypes by the size of the smaller repertoire. Three approaches were used to assess repertoire richness: RTK rarefaction, the Chao1 estimator, and Recon v2.1 estimates of unobserved clonotypes. For all TCRbeta clonotypes obtained by the gDNA method from a handful of donors, generation probabilities were computed with OLGA. What TCRdb holds here is the immuneACCESS table cut down to in-frame rearrangements. Part of the clones is not present; checked against another copy, under half of the missing clones reflect an unresolved V gene, and the others are unexplained. That table supplies the V and J calls and clone size; D and trimming were determined from the DNA. For this sample there are a few million clones; more than 85% appear just once. The ten largest clones take up 0.39% of the sample.

Healthy HIV-negative adults with no recently reported acute infections or vaccinations were included as donors. All donors were Caucasian adults living in Nashville, Tennessee, USA. CD4+ T cells were enriched through magnetic negative selection, after which naive cells were positively selected on CD45RA and the remaining negative fraction served as the memory subset. Blood was obtained by leukapheresis, after which PBMCs were separated by Ficoll-Histopaque density gradient centrifugation and cryopreserved in liquid nitrogen vapor phase. Analytical flow cytometry was used to check the purity and quantity of every magnetically sorted T cell population. Genomic DNA was isolated from every sorted fraction and measured by UV absorbance on a Nanodrop 2000c.

The chain is made from TRBV12-2 and TRBJ2-5; the DNA was not compared with TRBD1, the D call given in the table. TRBV12-2 is reported as a pseudogene. Input material: naive CD4+ T cells from PBMCs. The cell subset or site label of this sample denotes: CD45RA+ positively selected. The TCR originated in a man in his late teens or twenties in good health. Some clones in this sample may be carry-over from other donors' samples. This receptor has the CDR3 CASRSQTASMETQYF. The sequenced DNA is TGTGCAAGTCGCTCTCAAACAGCTTCTATGGAGACCCAGTACTTC.